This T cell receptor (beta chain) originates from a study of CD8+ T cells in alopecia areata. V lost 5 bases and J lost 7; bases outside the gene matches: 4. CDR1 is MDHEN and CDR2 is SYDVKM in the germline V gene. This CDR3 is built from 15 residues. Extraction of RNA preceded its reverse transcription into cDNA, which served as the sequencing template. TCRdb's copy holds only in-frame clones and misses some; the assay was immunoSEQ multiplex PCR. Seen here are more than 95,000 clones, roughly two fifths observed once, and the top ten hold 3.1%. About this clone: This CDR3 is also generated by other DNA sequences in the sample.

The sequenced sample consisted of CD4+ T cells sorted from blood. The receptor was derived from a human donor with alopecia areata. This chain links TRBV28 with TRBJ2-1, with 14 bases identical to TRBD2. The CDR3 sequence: CASSPGTSGSNEQFF. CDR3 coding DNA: TGTGCCAGCAGTCCAGGGACTAGCGGGAGTAATGAGCAGTTCTTC. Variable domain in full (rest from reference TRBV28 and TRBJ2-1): DVKVTQSSRYLVKRTGEKVFLECVQDMDHENMFWYRQDPGLGLRLIYFSYDVKMKEKGDIPEGYSVSREKKERFSLILESASTNQTSMYLCASSPGTSGSNEQFFGPGTRLTVL.